The rows below give T cell receptor beta chains drawn from one sample of a study of cytomegalovirus exposure and HLA in healthy donors. TCRdb keeps only in-frame clones here, not all; method: immunoSEQ multiplex PCR. The data show some 180,000 clones, just under 80% seen once. Material for sequencing was PBMCs. These receptors all stem from a woman aged 30 to 39 in good health and CMV-seronegative. CDR3s include the opening cysteine and the closing phenylalanine or tryptophan. The D gene is left open where the match is weak. For some rows the clone size is stated as once, few or many, or as a class when expanded; others skip it.

abundance | j_gene | v_gene | d_gene | CDR3nt | CDR3aa
. | TRBJ2-1 | TRBV4-2 | . | TGTGCCAGCAGCCAAGATCGAGGGTCACCCCTCAGTGAGCAGTTCTTC | CASSQDRGSPLSEQFF
. | TRBJ1-2 | TRBV6-6 | . | TGTGCCAGCAGATCACAGGGTTCCCCCTTCTATGGCTACACCTTC | CASRSQGSPFYGYTF
. | TRBJ2-7 | TRBV11-2 | . | TGTGCCAGCAGCTTAGCCCCAGGTCACCCTTACGAGCAGTACTTC | CASSLAPGHPYEQYF
. | TRBJ1-4 | TRBV30 | . | TGTGCCTGGAGTCCCGACAGGCCAAGATACGAAAAACTGTTTTTT | CAWSPDRPRYEKLFF
once | TRBJ1-1 | TRBV29-1 | . | TGCAGCGTGCGGGGGAACACTGAAGCTTTCTTT | CSVRGNTEAFF
. | TRBJ2-7 | TRBV5-4 | . | TGTGCCAGCAGCTTGGAGGGGGGGTCCTACGAGCAGTACTTC | CASSLEGGSYEQYF
. | TRBJ2-1 | TRBV15 | . | TGTGCCACCAGCGGAGATGGGCTGACAGGCTATTTATTTGAGCAGTTCTTC | CATSGDGLTGYLFEQFF
. | TRBJ1-2 | TRBV6-5 | . | TGTGCCAGCCGGTTGGGGGGGCGATGGGGCTACACCTTC | CASRLGGRWGYTF
few | TRBJ2-7 | TRBV30 | TRBD2 | TGTGCCTGGAGTCTCGGGGGGGTCTCCTACGAGCAGTACTTC | CAWSLGGVSYEQYF
once | TRBJ1-5 | TRBV7-2 | TRBD1 | TGTGCCAGCCAATTAGCTTTACAGGGGTCGCCCCAGCATTTT | CASQLALQGSPQHF
. | TRBJ2-1 | TRBV6-1 | . | TGTGCCAGCAGTGAAACTAGGACGCCCAGCAATGAGCAGTTCTTC | CASSETRTPSNEQFF
. | TRBJ2-5 | TRBV10-2 | . | TGCGCCAGCAGTGGGCCGGTTGGGGAGATACAGTACTTC | CASSGPVGEIQYF
. | TRBJ1-1 | TRBV7-2 | . | TGTGCCAGCACCTACACAGGGAGCGCCTCTGAAGCTTTCTTT | CASTYTGSASEAFF
. | TRBJ2-3 | TRBV9 | . | TGTGCCAGCAGCGTGGAGTCAGACACAGATACGCAGTATTTT | CASSVESDTDTQYF
. | TRBJ1-1 | TRBV19 | . | TGTGCCAGTAAACCCCCAATGAACAGGGATGCTTTCTTT | CASKPPMNRDAFF
. | TRBJ2-4 | TRBV2 | . | TGTGCCAGCGGCCAGAGACTTGGAGCCAAAAACATTCAGTACTTC | CASGQRLGAKNIQYF
. | TRBJ1-2 | TRBV7-2 | . | TGTGCCAGCAGCTTAGATTGGGGTTCGGGGTTAATTGATGGCTACACCTTC | CASSLDWGSGLIDGYTF
. | TRBJ2-5 | TRBV4-2 | TRBD1 | TGTGCCAGCAGCCTCGGACAGGGGGCAGAGACCCAGTACTTC | CASSLGQGAETQYF